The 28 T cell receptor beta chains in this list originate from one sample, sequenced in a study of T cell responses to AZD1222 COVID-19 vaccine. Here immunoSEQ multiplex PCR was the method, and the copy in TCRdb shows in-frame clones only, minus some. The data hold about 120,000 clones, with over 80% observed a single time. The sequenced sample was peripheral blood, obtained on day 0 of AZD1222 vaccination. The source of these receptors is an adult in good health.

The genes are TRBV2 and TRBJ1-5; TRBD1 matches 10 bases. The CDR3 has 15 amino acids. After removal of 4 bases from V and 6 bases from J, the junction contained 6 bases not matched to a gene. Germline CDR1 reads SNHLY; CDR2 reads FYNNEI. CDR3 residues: CASSGDRGRGQPQHF. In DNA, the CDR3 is TGTGCCAGCAGTGGGGACAGGGGAAGGGGTCAGCCCCAGCATTTT.

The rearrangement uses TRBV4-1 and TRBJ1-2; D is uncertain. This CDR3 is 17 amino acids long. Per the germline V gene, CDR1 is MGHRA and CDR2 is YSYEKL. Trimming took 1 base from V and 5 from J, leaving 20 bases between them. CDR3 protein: CASSQVVPTTFRYGYTF. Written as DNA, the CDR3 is TGCGCCAGCAGCCAAGTAGTTCCCACGACCTTTAGATATGGCTACACCTTC.

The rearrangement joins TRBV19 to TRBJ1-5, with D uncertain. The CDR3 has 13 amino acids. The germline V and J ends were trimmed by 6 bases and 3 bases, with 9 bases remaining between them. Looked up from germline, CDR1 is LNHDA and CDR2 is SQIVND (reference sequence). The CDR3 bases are TGTGCCAGTAGCCTTCATCCCAATCAGCCCCAGCATTTT. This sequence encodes CASSLHPNQPQHF.

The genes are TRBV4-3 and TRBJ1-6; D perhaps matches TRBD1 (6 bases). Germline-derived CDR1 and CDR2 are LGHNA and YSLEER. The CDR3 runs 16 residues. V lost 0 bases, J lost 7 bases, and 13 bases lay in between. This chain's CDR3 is CASSQDHGGGNSPLHF. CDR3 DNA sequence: TGCGCCAGCAGCCAAGATCACGGGGGCGGGAATTCACCCCTCCACTTT.

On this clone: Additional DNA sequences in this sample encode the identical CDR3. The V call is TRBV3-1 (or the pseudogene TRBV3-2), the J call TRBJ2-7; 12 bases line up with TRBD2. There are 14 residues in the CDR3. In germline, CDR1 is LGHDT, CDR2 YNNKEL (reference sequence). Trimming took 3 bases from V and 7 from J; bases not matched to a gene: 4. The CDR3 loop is CASSHRGLAGEQYF. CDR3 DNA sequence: TGTGCCAGCAGCCATCGAGGACTAGCGGGGGAGCAGTACTTC.

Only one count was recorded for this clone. CDR3 in amino acids: CASSLEAGTVGVGVFGEQYF. The CDR3, as DNA: TGTGCCAGCAGCTTAGAGGCCGGGACAGTTGGGGTTGGGGTATTCGGCGAGCAGTACTTC. The chain combines TRBV7-6 with TRBJ2-7; TRBD1 matches at 7 bases. The CDR3 contains 20 residues. CDR1 SGHVS and CDR2 FNYEAQ come from the germline V gene. Trimming at V came to 1 base and at J to 6 bases, leaving 24 bases not matched to a gene.

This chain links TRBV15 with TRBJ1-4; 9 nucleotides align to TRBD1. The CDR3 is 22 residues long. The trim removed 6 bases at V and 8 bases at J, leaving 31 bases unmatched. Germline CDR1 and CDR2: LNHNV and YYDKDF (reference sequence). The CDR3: CATSPPTGGASGRAFGREKLFF. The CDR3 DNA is TGTGCCACCAGTCCCCCTACAGGGGGCGCGTCTGGTAGGGCGTTTGGTCGAGAAAAACTGTTTTTT.

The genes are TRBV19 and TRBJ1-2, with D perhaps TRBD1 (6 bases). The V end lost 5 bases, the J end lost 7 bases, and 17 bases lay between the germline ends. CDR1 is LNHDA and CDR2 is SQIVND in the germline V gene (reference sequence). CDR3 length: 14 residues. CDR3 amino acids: CASSLGGLFSGYTF. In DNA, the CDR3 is TGTGCCAGTAGTTTGGGGGGGCTGTTTTCTGGCTACACCTTC.

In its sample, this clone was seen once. Here the CDR3 reads CASSLTGFYEQYF. CDR3 coding DNA: TGTGCCAGCAGCTTGACAGGGTTCTACGAGCAGTACTTC. The gene calls are TRBV7-2 and TRBJ2-7; 7 nucleotides match TRBD1. The CDR3 extends over 13 amino acids. Trimming at V came to 3 bases and at J to 3 bases, leaving 2 bases not matched to a gene. CDR1 and CDR2 (germline): SGHTA, FQGNSA.

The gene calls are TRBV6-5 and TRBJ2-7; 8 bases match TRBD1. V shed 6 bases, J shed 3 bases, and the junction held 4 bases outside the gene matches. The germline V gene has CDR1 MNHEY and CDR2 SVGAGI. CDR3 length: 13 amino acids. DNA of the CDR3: TGTGCCAGCAGAACCGGACAGGGCTACGAGCAGTACTTC. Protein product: CASRTGQGYEQYF.

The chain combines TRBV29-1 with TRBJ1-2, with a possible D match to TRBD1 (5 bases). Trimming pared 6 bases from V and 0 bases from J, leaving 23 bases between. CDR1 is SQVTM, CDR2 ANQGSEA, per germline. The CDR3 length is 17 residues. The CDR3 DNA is TGCAGCGTAGACGACAAAGGGGTAGTAGGAGCTAACTATGGCTACACCTTC. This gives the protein CSVDDKGVVGANYGYTF.

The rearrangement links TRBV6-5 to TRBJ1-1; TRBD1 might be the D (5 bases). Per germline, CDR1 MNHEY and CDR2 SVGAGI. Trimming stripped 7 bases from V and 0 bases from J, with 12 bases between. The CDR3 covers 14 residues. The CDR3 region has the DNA TGTGCCAGCAAGCGAGACAGACTGAACACTGAAGCTTTCTTT. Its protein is CASKRDRLNTEAFF.

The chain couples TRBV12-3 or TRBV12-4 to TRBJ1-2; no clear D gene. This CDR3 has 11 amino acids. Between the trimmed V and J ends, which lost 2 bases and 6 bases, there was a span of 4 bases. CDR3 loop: CASSLRDGYTF. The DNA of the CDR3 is TGTGCCAGCAGTTTAAGGGATGGCTACACCTTC.

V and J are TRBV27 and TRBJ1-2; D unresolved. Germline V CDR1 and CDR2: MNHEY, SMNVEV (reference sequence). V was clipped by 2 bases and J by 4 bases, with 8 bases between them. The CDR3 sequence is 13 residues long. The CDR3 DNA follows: TGTGCCAGCAGTTTAACCCCAGGCTATGGCTACACCTTC. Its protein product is CASSLTPGYGYTF.

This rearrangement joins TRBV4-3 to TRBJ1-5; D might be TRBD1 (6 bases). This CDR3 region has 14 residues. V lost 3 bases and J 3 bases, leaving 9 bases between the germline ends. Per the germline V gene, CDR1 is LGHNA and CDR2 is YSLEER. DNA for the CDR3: TGCGCCAGCAGCCACGGACAGTACAATCAGCCCCAGCATTTT. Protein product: CASSHGQYNQPQHF.

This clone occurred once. CDR3 in amino acids: CSASQRGLNQPQHF. The CDR3 DNA reads TGCAGTGCTAGTCAGCGCGGGCTCAATCAGCCCCAGCATTTT. V gene TRBV20-1 combines with J gene TRBJ1-5, with D uncertain. Trimming took 3 bases from V and 3 from J, leaving 12 bases between them. Germline-derived CDR1 and CDR2 are DFQATT and SNEGSKA (reference sequence). The CDR3 is 14 amino acids.

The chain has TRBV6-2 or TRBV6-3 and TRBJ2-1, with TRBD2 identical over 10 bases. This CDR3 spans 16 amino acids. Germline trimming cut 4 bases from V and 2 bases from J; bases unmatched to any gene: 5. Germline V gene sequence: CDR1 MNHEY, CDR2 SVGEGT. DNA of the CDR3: TGTGCCAGCAGTTCAGAGCGGGAGGGACCCTACAATGAGCAGTTCTTC. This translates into CASSSEREGPYNEQFF.

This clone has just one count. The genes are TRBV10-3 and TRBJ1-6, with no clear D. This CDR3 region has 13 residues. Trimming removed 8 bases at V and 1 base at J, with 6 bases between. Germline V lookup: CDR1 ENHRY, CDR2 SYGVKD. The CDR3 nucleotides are TGTGCCATCCGGGGATCCTATAATTCACCCCTCCACTTT. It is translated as CAIRGSYNSPLHF.

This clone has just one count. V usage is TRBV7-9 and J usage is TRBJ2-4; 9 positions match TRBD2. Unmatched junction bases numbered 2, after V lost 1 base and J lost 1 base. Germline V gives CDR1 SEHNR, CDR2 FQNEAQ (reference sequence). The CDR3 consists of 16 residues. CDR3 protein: CASSLVAGVAKNIQYF. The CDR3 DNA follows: TGTGCCAGCAGCTTAGTAGCGGGAGTGGCCAAAAACATTCAGTACTTC.

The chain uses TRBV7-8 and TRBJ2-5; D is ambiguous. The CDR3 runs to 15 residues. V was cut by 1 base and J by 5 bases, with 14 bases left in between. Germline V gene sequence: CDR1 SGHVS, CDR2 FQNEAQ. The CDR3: CASSLVLGIGETQYF. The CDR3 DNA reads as TGTGCCAGCAGCTTAGTATTAGGAATCGGGGAGACCCAGTACTTC.

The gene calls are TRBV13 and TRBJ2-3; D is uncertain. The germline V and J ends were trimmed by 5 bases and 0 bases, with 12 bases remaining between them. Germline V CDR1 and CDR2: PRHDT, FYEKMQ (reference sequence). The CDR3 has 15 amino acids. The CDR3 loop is CASSRTSTSTDTQYF. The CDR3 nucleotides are TGTGCCAGCAGCCGGACCAGTACTAGCACAGATACGCAGTATTTT.

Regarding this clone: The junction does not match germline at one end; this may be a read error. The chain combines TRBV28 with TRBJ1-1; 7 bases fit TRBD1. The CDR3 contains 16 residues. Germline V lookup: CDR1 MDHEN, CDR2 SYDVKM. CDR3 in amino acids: CASSVDRWGVNAEAFF. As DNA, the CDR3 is TGTGCCAGCAGTGTGGACAGGTGGGGGGTGAACGCTGAAGCTTTCTTT.

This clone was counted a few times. The CDR3 protein is CASSRDRGGSGESPLHF. The CDR3 DNA sequence: TGTGCCAGTAGCCGGGACAGGGGCGGCTCGGGGGAATCACCCCTCCACTTT. The rearrangement links TRBV19 to TRBJ1-6; 10 nucleotides agree with TRBD1. The CDR3 totals 17 residues. The V gene's germline CDR1 is LNHDA and CDR2 SQIVND (reference sequence). Trimming cost V 6 bases and J 10 bases; bases outside gene matches: 15. The full variable domain, rest sourced from reference TRBV19 and TRBJ1-6, is DGGITQSPKYLFRKEGQNVTLSCEQNLNHDAMYWYRQDPGQGLRLIYYSQIVNDFQKGDIAEGYSVSREKKESFPLTVTSAQKNPTAFYLCASSRDRGGSGESPLHFGNGTRLTVT.

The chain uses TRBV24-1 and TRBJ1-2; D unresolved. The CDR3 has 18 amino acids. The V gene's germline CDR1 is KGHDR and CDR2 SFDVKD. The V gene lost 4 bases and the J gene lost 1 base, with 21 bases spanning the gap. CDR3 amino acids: CATSEDEGRPGFNYGYTF. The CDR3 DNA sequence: TGTGCCACCAGTGAGGACGAAGGGCGACCTGGCTTTAACTATGGCTACACCTTC.

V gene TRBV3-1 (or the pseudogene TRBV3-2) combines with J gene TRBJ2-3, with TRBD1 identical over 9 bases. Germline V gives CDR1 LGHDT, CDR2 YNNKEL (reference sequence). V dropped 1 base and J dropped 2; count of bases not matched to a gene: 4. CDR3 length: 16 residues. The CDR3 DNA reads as TGTGCCAGCAGCCAAGTGAGGGACAGGGCCACAGATACGCAGTATTTT. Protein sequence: CASSQVRDRATDTQYF.

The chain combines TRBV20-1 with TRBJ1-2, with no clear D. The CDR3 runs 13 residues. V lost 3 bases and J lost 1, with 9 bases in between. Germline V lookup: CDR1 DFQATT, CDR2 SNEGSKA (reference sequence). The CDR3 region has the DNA TGCAGTGCTAGTCGGGCCATTAACTATGGCTACACCTTC. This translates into CSASRAINYGYTF.

CDR3 in DNA: TGTGCCAGTAGACAGGAGGGGACTGAAGCTTTCTTT. Its translation is CASRQEGTEAFF. The V gene is TRBV19, the J gene TRBJ1-1, with a weak D call TRBD1 (5 bases). Trimming cost V 6 bases and J 5 bases, with 10 bases left between them. CDR3 size: 12 residues. Germline V gene sequence: CDR1 LNHDA, CDR2 SQIVND (reference sequence).

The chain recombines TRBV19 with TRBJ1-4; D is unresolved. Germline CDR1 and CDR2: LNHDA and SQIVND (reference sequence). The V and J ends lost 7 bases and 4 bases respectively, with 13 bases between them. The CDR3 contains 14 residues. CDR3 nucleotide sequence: TGTGCCAGTACCCTCGACGTTGGTAATGAAAAACTGTTTTTT. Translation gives CASTLDVGNEKLFF.